One sample yielded the 21 T cell receptor beta chains listed below, sequenced in a study of blood T cell repertoires in COVID-19. Libraries were prepared by immunoSEQ multiplex PCR; TCRdb keeps only in-frame clonotypes and omits some of them. The sample yields 220,000 or so clones, roughly four fifths seen once. Material: peripheral blood. The receptors originated from a woman younger than 45 who had recovered from COVID-19.

CDR3 nucleotide sequence: TGTGCCAGCAGCCCCCGGTGGGGAAACACCATATATTTT. It encodes CASSPRWGNTIYF. The V and J genes are TRBV3-1 (or the pseudogene TRBV3-2) and TRBJ1-3; D remains unclear. Germline CDR1 is LGHDT and CDR2 is YNNKEL (reference sequence). V was trimmed by 4 bases and J by 4 bases, leaving 8 bases between them. The length of the CDR3 is 13 residues.

The chain combines TRBV6-6 with TRBJ1-2; the match to TRBD1 covers 7 bases. The germline gives CDR1 MNHNY, CDR2 SVGAGI (reference sequence). The CDR3 is made up of 17 amino acids. Unmatched junction bases numbered 12, after V lost 5 bases and J lost 0 bases. The CDR3 coding sequence is TGTGCCAGCAGTCTATCCGGGACAGTGTTAGCTAACTATGGCTACACCTTC. It specifies CASSLSGTVLANYGYTF.

V and J are TRBV30 and TRBJ2-7; TRBD1 matches at 7 bases. V was pared by 3 bases and J by 6 bases, with 5 bases of the junction left unmatched. This CDR3 contains 12 residues. From germline, CDR1 is GTSNPN and CDR2 SVGIG (reference sequence). CDR3 bases: TGTGCCTGGAGCGCACAGGGGCTCGAGCAGTACTTC. The encoded protein is CAWSAQGLEQYF.

The gene calls are TRBV27 and TRBJ2-7, with a possible D match to TRBD1 (5 bases). The CDR3 sequence is 13 residues long. Germline CDR1 is MNHEY and CDR2 is SMNVEV (reference sequence). With 6 bases removed from V and 3 bases from J, the gap between germline ends came to 12 bases. CDR3 in DNA: TGTGCCAGCAGCCTTGACAGAGGCTACGAGCAGTACTTC. This translates into CASSLDRGYEQYF.

V and J are TRBV28 and TRBJ1-6, with 11 nucleotides matching TRBD1. V was clipped by 5 bases and J by 9 bases; unmatched bases: 9. Germline assignment: CDR1 MDHEN and CDR2 SYDVKM. CDR3 length: 16 amino acids. The CDR3 DNA is TGTGCCAGCAGTAGCGGACAGGGGGCATTAGGTTCACCCCTCCACTTT. It translates to CASSSGQGALGSPLHF.

The rearrangement links TRBV24-1 to TRBJ2-1, with 10 bases lining up with TRBD1. Germline trimming cut 12 bases from V and 4 bases from J; bases unmatched to any gene: 5. The CDR3 totals 13 residues. The germline V gene has CDR1 KGHDR and CDR2 SFDVKD. DNA for the CDR3: TGTGCCGTCGGGGACAGGGGTTACAATGAGCAGTTCTTC. Translation: CAVGDRGYNEQFF.

The chain recombines TRBV28 with TRBJ1-2; D is unresolved. Germline-derived CDR1 and CDR2 are MDHEN and SYDVKM. Trimming removed 3 bases at V and 8 bases at J, with 10 bases between. The CDR3 sequence is 12 residues long. CDR3 in DNA: TGTGCCAGCAGTTTGTGGGAGGACGGCTACACCTTC. It is translated as CASSLWEDGYTF.

The V and J genes are TRBV3-1 (or the pseudogene TRBV3-2) and TRBJ1-1; TRBD1 matches at 8 bases. Germline CDR1 reads LGHDT; CDR2 reads YNNKEL (reference sequence). The ends lost 1 base at V and 2 bases at J; junction bases unmatched: 6. CDR3 size: 16 residues. The CDR3 bases are TGTGCCAGCAGCCAAGTCTTACCAGGGGGCAACACTGAAGCTTTCTTT. Its translation is CASSQVLPGGNTEAFF.

The chain employs TRBV28 and TRBJ2-1, with 7 bases matching TRBD1. With V trimmed by 5 bases and J by 6 bases, 1 base remained unmatched. Germline V CDR1 and CDR2: MDHEN, SYDVKM. This CDR3 region has 12 residues. The DNA of the CDR3 is TGTGCCAGCAGTGGACAGGTCAATGAGCAGTTCTTC. It is translated as CASSGQVNEQFF.

This chain joins TRBV10-2 and TRBJ2-3, with D tentatively TRBD2 (6 bases). V was trimmed by 3 bases and J by 3 bases, leaving 19 bases between them. The CDR3 has 17 amino acids. The germline CDR1 and CDR2 sequences are WSHSY and SAAADI. The CDR3 DNA follows: TGCGCCAGCAGTGAACCAATTAGCGGTGGGGTAACAGATACGCAGTATTTT. This translates into CASSEPISGGVTDTQYF.

This chain joins TRBV7-3 and TRBJ1-3; D perhaps matches TRBD1 (6 bases). The CDR3 contains 15 residues. Germline loops: CDR1 SGHTA, CDR2 FQGTGA. V lost 5 bases and J 0 bases, leaving 11 bases between the germline ends. The DNA of the CDR3 is TGTGCCAGCAGCGCAACGACAGGCTCTGGAAACACCATATATTTT. Translating it yields CASSATTGSGNTIYF.

This clone was found once. The chain links TRBV9 to TRBJ2-3; 14 bases line up with TRBD2. The CDR3 extends over 16 amino acids. Unmatched junction bases numbered 5, after V lost 3 bases and J lost 5 bases. CDR1 is SGDLS, CDR2 YYNGEE, per germline. The chain's CDR3 is CASSAWGTSGRDTQYF. The CDR3, as DNA: TGTGCCAGCAGCGCGTGGGGGACTAGCGGGAGAGATACGCAGTATTTT. The whole variable domain, filled in from reference TRBV9 and TRBJ2-3, reads DSGVTQTPKHLITATGQRVTLRCSPRSGDLSVYWYQQSLDQGLQFLIQYYNGEERAKGNILERFSAQQFPDLHSELNLSSLELGDSALYFCASSAWGTSGRDTQYFGPGTRLTVL.

V gene TRBV7-8 combines with J gene TRBJ2-3; tentative D call: TRBD1 (5 bases). Per the germline V gene, CDR1 is SGHVS and CDR2 is FQNEAQ. There are 17 residues in the CDR3. V was trimmed by 3 bases and J by 0 bases, leaving 16 bases between them. The CDR3 sequence is CASSFGFGASSTDTQYF. For the CDR3, the DNA is TGTGCCAGCAGCTTCGGATTTGGGGCCTCTAGCACAGATACGCAGTATTTT.

V and J are TRBV5-1 and TRBJ2-7; no clear D. Per the germline V gene, CDR1 is SGHRS and CDR2 is YFSETQ. The V and J ends lost 1 base and 0 bases respectively, with 8 bases between them. The CDR3 is made up of 14 amino acids. The CDR3 DNA reads TGCGCCAGCAGCTTGCCCGCGAGCTCCTACGAGCAGTACTTC. This gives the protein CASSLPASSYEQYF.

This clone was observed a single time. The chain uses TRBV5-1 and TRBJ1-1; TRBD1 matches at 7 bases. The CDR3 loop spans 13 amino acids. J lost 6 bases, V lost 2 bases, and 4 bases had no gene match. Germline V gene lookup returns CDR1 SGHRS and CDR2 YFSETQ. The DNA of the CDR3 is TGCGCCAGCAGCTTTGGGACAGAGGCTGAAGCTTTCTTT. It codes for CASSFGTEAEAFF.

This clone turned up a few times. This chain joins TRBV6-4 and TRBJ2-1; D possibly corresponds to TRBD1 (5 bases). The V gene lost 0 bases and the J gene lost 4 bases, with 13 bases spanning the gap. Looked up from germline, CDR1 is MRHNA and CDR2 is SNTAGT. The CDR3 extends over 16 amino acids. The CDR3 nucleotides read TGTGCCAGCAGTGACTCGGTCAAGCAGGGTTACAATGAGCAGTTCTTC. Translated: CASSDSVKQGYNEQFF.

The CDR3 nucleotides are TGTGCCACCAATTACATCGGGACAGGGGATCAGCCCCAGCATTTT. It specifies CATNYIGTGDQPQHF. The chain recombines TRBV6-5 with TRBJ1-5, with 10 bases identical to TRBD1. The CDR3 is made up of 15 amino acids. V dropped 10 bases and J dropped 5; count of bases not matched to a gene: 11. CDR1 is MNHEY and CDR2 is SVGAGI in the germline V gene.

J is TRBJ1-1 and V is TRBV7-9, with D tentatively TRBD1 (5 bases). Trimming shortened V by 3 bases and J by 7 bases, and 12 bases separated the two germline ends. CDR1 and CDR2 from the germline V gene are SEHNR and FQNEAQ (reference sequence). The CDR3 is 13 amino acids. Here the CDR3 DNA reads TGTGCCAGCAGCTTCAATAGGGGCCATGAAGCTTTCTTT. Translating it yields CASSFNRGHEAFF. Looking up the rest from reference TRBV7-9 and TRBJ1-1 gives the full variable domain: DTGVSQNPRHKITKRGQNVTFRCDPISEHNRLYWYRQTLGQGPEFLTYFQNEAQLEKSRLLSDRFSAERPKGSFSTLEIQRTEQGDSAMYLCASSFNRGHEAFFGQGTRLTVV.

V gene TRBV28 combines with J gene TRBJ2-1; D might be TRBD1 (5 bases). This CDR3 is 14 amino acids long. CDR1 is MDHEN and CDR2 is SYDVKM in the germline V gene. V was shortened by 8 bases and J by 6 bases, with 17 bases between the two germline ends. CDR3 residues: CASLFTGSGNEQFF. CDR3 sequence (DNA): TGTGCCAGCCTATTCACAGGAAGTGGCAATGAGCAGTTCTTC. Combining the CDR3 with reference TRBV28 and TRBJ2-1 gives the whole variable domain DVKVTQSSRYLVKRTGEKVFLECVQDMDHENMFWYRQDPGLGLRLIYFSYDVKMKEKGDIPEGYSVSREKKERFSLILESASTNQTSMYLCASLFTGSGNEQFFGPGTRLTVL.

The chain joins TRBV5-6 to TRBJ2-7, with D perhaps matching TRBD1 (5 bases). Trimming took off 2 bases at V and 1 base at J, with 7 bases between the two ends. The CDR3 is 13 amino acids. Germline V gene lookup returns CDR1 SGHDT and CDR2 YYEEEE. The CDR3 is CASSFRQSYEQYF. CDR3 nucleotides: TGTGCCAGCAGCTTTAGACAGTCCTACGAGCAGTACTTC.

This clone was found once. The DNA of the CDR3 is TGCAGCGTTGGCGGGAGGGCCCACGAGCAGTACTTC. Translated: CSVGGRAHEQYF. This chain connects TRBV29-1 to TRBJ2-7; TRBD2 agrees at 9 bases. Trimming removed 4 bases from V and 5 bases from J; junction bases left unmatched: 3. The CDR3 length is 12 residues. Germline loops: CDR1 SQVTM, CDR2 ANQGSEA.